Sequencing of this T cell receptor (beta chain) was carried out in a study of blood T cells in healthy people across ages. This clonotype was counted between two and nine times. Its cognate antigen is unknown. General study points: Higher diversity and more naive CD4+ cells were features of long-lived donors, compared to aged donors. Across samples, TCR beta diversity tracked strongly with naive T cell percentage.

The V end was cut by 2 bases, the J end by 4 bases, with 12 bases between. Germline values: CDR1 LNHNV, CDR2 YYDKDF (reference sequence). The CDR3 is 16 residues long. Together with a sample-barcoded 5' primer, a J-beta primer mix was included in a second PCR lasting about 7 to 11 cycles. Via MiXCR, TCRdb re-called the 5' RACE reads, giving one row per CDR3 protein. The table shows more than 1,000,000 distinct CDR3 sequences, with 20% to 25% occurring only once. A further study also used this sample, focusing on T cells of mothers and their children.

V gene TRBV15 combines with J gene TRBJ2-6; D may correspond to TRBD1 or TRBD2 (5 bases each). This TCR came from a girl aged 2 to 10 in good health. What was sequenced was blood. CDR3 region: CATSRPLGGGANVLTF. For the CDR3, the DNA is TGTGCCACCAGCAGACCGCTTGGGGGAGGGGCCAACGTCCTGACTTTC.